Below, 25 T cell receptor beta chains from the same sample are listed, as sequenced in a study of blood T cell repertoires in COVID-19. Sequencing used immunoSEQ multiplex PCR; TCRdb keeps in-frame clones, though not all of them. The sample has 130,000 to 150,000 clones, just under 90% seen once. Sequenced sample: peripheral blood. The receptors derive from a woman aged 35 to 49 with acute or convalescent COVID-19.

The CDR3 here is CASSIGTAPSYEQYF. The CDR3 DNA is TGTGCCAGTAGTATAGGAACAGCACCCTCCTACGAGCAGTACTTC. The rearrangement uses TRBV19 and TRBJ2-7; no firm D call. The CDR3 totals 15 residues. The germline V gene encodes CDR1 LNHDA and CDR2 SQIVND (reference sequence). V dropped 1 base and J dropped 0 bases, with 10 bases sitting between them.

The chain joins TRBV6-6 to TRBJ1-1; tentative D call: TRBD1 (6 bases). This CDR3 has 14 residues. V dropped 6 bases and J dropped 5 bases, with 16 bases sitting between them. The germline gives CDR1 MNHNY, CDR2 SVGAGI (reference sequence). The CDR3 nucleotides read TGTGCCAGCAGCCCCGAGCGGGGGCATACTGAAGCTTTCTTT. Amino acids: CASSPERGHTEAFF.

This chain joins TRBV30 and TRBJ1-2; D unresolved. This CDR3 is 12 amino acids long. The germline V gene encodes CDR1 GTSNPN and CDR2 SVGIG (reference sequence). Trimming took 6 bases from V and 5 from J, leaving 13 bases between them. The CDR3 coding sequence is TGTGCCTGCAGAAGCGGGGTTTATGGCTACACCTTC. Translation gives CACRSGVYGYTF.

The CDR3 spells CASSLAPTGIYEQYF. CDR3 DNA sequence: TGTGCCAGCAGCTTAGCTCCAACAGGAATCTACGAGCAGTACTTC. V and J are TRBV7-2 and TRBJ2-7; D is perhaps TRBD1 (5 bases). V gave up 0 bases and J gave up 3 bases, with 12 bases separating them. Germline-derived CDR1 and CDR2 are SGHTA and FQGNSA. The CDR3 is 15 residues long.

The gene calls are TRBV20-1 and TRBJ1-2, with a tentative D call TRBD1 (5 bases). This CDR3 contains 10 residues. Germline V gene lookup returns CDR1 DFQATT and CDR2 SNEGSKA (reference sequence). The V and J ends lost 4 bases and 8 bases respectively, with 8 bases between them. The CDR3 region has the DNA TGCAGTGCTATATACAGGGGCTACACCTTC. Amino acid sequence: CSAIYRGYTF.

V gene TRBV5-1 combines with J gene TRBJ2-5, with TRBD2 matching over 12 bases. The V gene's germline CDR1 is SGHRS and CDR2 YFSETQ. J was trimmed by 1 base and V by 3 bases; bases with no gene match: 4. This CDR3 is built from 16 residues. The CDR3 loop is CASSYRTSGAQETQYF. CDR3 in DNA: TGCGCCAGCAGCTATCGGACTAGCGGGGCCCAAGAGACCCAGTACTTC.

The chain employs TRBV9 and TRBJ1-2, with a tentative D call TRBD1 (6 bases). Germline loops: CDR1 SGDLS, CDR2 YYNGEE. The CDR3 has 15 residues. V was pared by 2 bases and J by 4 bases, with 15 bases between. CDR3 loop: CASSVRDTEFYGYTF. CDR3 bases: TGTGCCAGCAGCGTCCGGGACACGGAGTTCTATGGCTACACCTTC.

V and J are TRBV7-9 and TRBJ2-7, with D possibly matching TRBD2 (5 bases). Per the germline V gene, CDR1 is SEHNR and CDR2 is FQNEAQ (reference sequence). V was shortened by 5 bases and J by 0 bases, with 14 bases between the two germline ends. This CDR3 is 15 amino acids long. The CDR3 loop reads CASSPSGLPSYEQYF. Written as DNA, the CDR3 is TGTGCCAGCAGCCCTTCGGGGTTACCCTCCTACGAGCAGTACTTC. The variable domain in full, completed from reference TRBV7-9 and TRBJ2-7, reads DTGVSQNPRHKITKRGQNVTFRCDPISEHNRLYWYRQTLGQGPEFLTYFQNEAQLEKSRLLSDRFSAERPKGSFSTLEIQRTEQGDSAMYLCASSPSGLPSYEQYFGPGTRLTVT.

The chain recombines TRBV5-4 with TRBJ2-3, with 8 bases aligning to TRBD2. CDR3 size: 16 residues. Germline-derived CDR1 and CDR2 are SGHNT and YYREEE (reference sequence). J gave up 4 bases and V 1 base, and 8 bases lay outside the gene matches. This chain's CDR3 is CASSLFLAGGSDTQYF. In DNA, the CDR3 is TGTGCCAGCAGCTTGTTCTTGGCGGGAGGCTCAGATACGCAGTATTTT.

The sample holds a few counts of this clone. The J gene is TRBJ2-7, the V gene TRBV7-6; the D gene is possibly TRBD1 (8 bases). Trimming shortened V by 6 bases and J by 4 bases, and 16 bases separated the two germline ends. The CDR3 runs 14 residues. Per germline, CDR1 SGHVS and CDR2 FNYEAQ. CDR3 residues: CASSTTGGGYEQYF. CDR3 coding DNA: TGTGCCAGCAGTACAACAGGGGGAGGGTACGAGCAGTACTTC. Variable domain in full (rest from reference TRBV7-6 and TRBJ2-7): GAGVSQSPRYKVTKRGQDVALRCDPISGHVSLYWYRQALGQGPEFLTYFNYEAQQDKSGLPNDRFSAERPEGSISTLTIQRTEQRDSAMYRCASSTTGGGYEQYFGPGTRLTVT.

The V call is TRBV5-4, the J call TRBJ1-6; 8 positions agree with TRBD1. Germline V lookup: CDR1 SGHNT, CDR2 YYREEE (reference sequence). The CDR3 runs 15 residues. The J segment lost 9 bases and the V segment lost 5 bases, leaving 10 bases of the junction unmatched. The CDR3 region is CASSWGQGAFSPLHF. CDR3 DNA sequence: TGTGCCAGCAGTTGGGGTCAGGGGGCATTTTCACCCCTCCACTTT. Based on the CDR3 plus reference TRBV5-4 and TRBJ1-6, the full variable domain is ETGVTQSPTHLIKTRGQQVTLRCSSQSGHNTVSWYQQALGQGPQFIFQYYREEENGRGNFPPRFSGLQFPNYSSELNVNALELDDSALYLCASSWGQGAFSPLHFGNGTRLTVT.

The CDR3 DNA follows: TGTGCCAGCAGCCTTATAACCGGGTTTGGGCAGTATTTT. Amino acid sequence: CASSLITGFGQYF. This sequence joins TRBV14 and TRBJ2-3; D ambiguous. Germline loops: CDR1 SGHDN, CDR2 FVKESK. V was shortened by 4 bases and J by 11 bases, with 16 bases between the two germline ends. This CDR3 contains 13 residues. Complete variable domain (other parts from reference TRBV14 and TRBJ2-3): EAGVTQFPSHSVIEKGQTVTLRCDPISGHDNLYWYRRVMGKEIKFLLHFVKESKQDESGMPNNRFLAERTGGTYSTLKVQPAELEDSGVYFCASSLITGFGQYFGPGTRLTVL.

V and J are TRBV27 and TRBJ1-2; D call uncertain. Germline V lookup: CDR1 MNHEY, CDR2 SMNVEV (reference sequence). CDR3 length: 15 amino acids. V lost 1 base and J lost 3, with 12 bases in between. The CDR3 DNA reads TGTGCCAGCAGTTTATGGGGAGGTGCAGACTATGGCTACACCTTC. The encoded protein is CASSLWGGADYGYTF.

A single count supports this clone. The V call is TRBV29-1, the J call TRBJ2-5, with D possibly TRBD1 on 5 matching bases. The CDR3 extends over 13 amino acids. Germline lookup yields CDR1 SQVTM and CDR2 ANQGSEA. The V gene lost 3 bases and the J gene lost 5 bases, with 13 bases spanning the gap. The CDR3: CSVEKGAGETQYF. CDR3 DNA: TGCAGCGTTGAGAAAGGGGCTGGGGAGACCCAGTACTTC.

This sequence joins TRBV30 and TRBJ1-1; no definite D call. The ends were cut back, 2 bases at V and 2 bases at J, with 9 bases in the middle. This CDR3 comprises 13 residues. Germline V gives CDR1 GTSNPN, CDR2 SVGIG (reference sequence). CDR3 bases: TGTGCCTGGAGTTGGGCACCTAACACTGAAGCTTTCTTT. Translated, it gives CAWSWAPNTEAFF. The whole variable domain, filled in from reference TRBV30 and TRBJ1-1, reads SQTIHQWPATLVQPVGSPLSLECTVEGTSNPNLYWYRQAAGRGLQLLFYSVGIGQISSEVPQNLSASRPQDRQFILSSKKLLLSDSGFYLCAWSWAPNTEAFFGQGTRLTVV.

The J gene is TRBJ2-1, the V gene TRBV5-1; TRBD2 matches 9 bases. This CDR3 region has 15 residues. The J segment lost 10 bases and the V segment lost 0 bases, leaving 8 bases of the junction unmatched. The germline V gene encodes CDR1 SGHRS and CDR2 YFSETQ. CDR3 bases: TGCGCCAGCAGCTTGGAGCGGGGGGCCGTGTGGGAGCAGTTCTTC. Protein product: CASSLERGAVWEQFF.

This clone has a handful of counts. The chain uses TRBV9 and TRBJ1-2, with D maybe TRBD1 (6 bases). The V gene's germline CDR1 is SGDLS and CDR2 YYNGEE. V lost 3 bases, J lost 8 bases, and 14 bases lay in between. CDR3 length: 13 amino acids. The CDR3 nucleotides read TGTGCCAGCAGCGCGTTCTCAGGGGAAGGCTACACCTTC. This gives the protein CASSAFSGEGYTF.

This clone is categorized as medium-sized (0.01 to 0.1%). At the DNA level, this CDR3 is encoded by other sequences in the same sample as well. This rearrangement joins TRBV9 to TRBJ1-5; D not certain. The V and J ends lost 4 bases and 2 bases respectively, with 10 bases between them. The CDR3 loop spans 14 amino acids. The germline V gene has CDR1 SGDLS and CDR2 YYNGEE. CDR3 sequence: CASSPWGGNQPQHF. In DNA, the CDR3 is TGTGCCAGCAGCCCCTGGGGAGGCAATCAGCCCCAGCATTTT.

The rearrangement uses TRBV7-3 and TRBJ2-7, with 7 positions matching TRBD2. V gave up 5 bases and J gave up 9 bases; unmatched junction bases: 10. Germline CDR1 and CDR2: SGHTA and FQGTGA. The length of the CDR3 is 13 residues. The CDR3 reads CASSLREGGGQYF. Written as DNA, the CDR3 is TGTGCCAGCAGCCTGCGAGAGGGCGGGGGGCAGTACTTC.

This rearrangement joins TRBV7-2 to TRBJ2-7, with TRBD2 identical over 7 bases. V lost 4 bases to trimming and J lost 0 bases; unmatched junction nucleotides: 6. Germline CDR1 SGHTA, CDR2 FQGNSA. The CDR3 consists of 15 residues. CDR3 DNA sequence: TGTGCCAGCAGCTCCCCGGGACTAACCTCCTACGAGCAGTACTTC. Translated: CASSSPGLTSYEQYF.

This clone was counted between two and nine times. The chain couples TRBV3-1 (or the pseudogene TRBV3-2) to TRBJ2-1; D unresolved. Germline values: CDR1 LGHDT, CDR2 YNNKEL (reference sequence). The CDR3 totals 13 residues. Trimming stripped 0 bases from V and 5 bases from J, with 5 bases between. The CDR3 is CASSQDSDNEQFF. For the CDR3, the DNA is TGTGCCAGCAGCCAAGATTCGGACAATGAGCAGTTCTTC.

The chain joins TRBV6-2 or TRBV6-3 to TRBJ2-4, with 10 bases that match TRBD2. The V segment lost 4 bases and the J segment 10 bases; nucleotides outside the gene matches: 7. The CDR3 consists of 14 residues. Germline-derived CDR1 and CDR2 are MNHEY and SVGEGT. The CDR3 is CASSFELAGEIQYF. The CDR3 DNA is TGTGCCAGCAGTTTCGAGCTAGCGGGGGAGATTCAGTACTTC.

The chain has TRBV4-1 and TRBJ2-7; TRBD2 matches 11 bases. The CDR3 runs 17 residues. The V gene's germline CDR1 is MGHRA and CDR2 YSYEKL. Losses at the gene ends were 0 bases for V and 7 bases for J; bases not matched to a gene: 11. CDR3 loop: CASSQERLAGGAMEQYF. CDR3 coding DNA: TGCGCCAGCAGCCAAGAAAGGCTAGCGGGAGGAGCTATGGAGCAGTACTTC.

J is TRBJ2-5 and V is TRBV5-6; 9 bases agree with TRBD1. Trimming removed 3 bases from V and 5 bases from J; junction bases left unmatched: 14. This CDR3 has 17 amino acids. The V gene's germline CDR1 is SGHDT and CDR2 YYEEEE. CDR3 sequence (DNA): TGTGCCAGCAGCTCCTCGTGGAGACAGGGGGTTCAGGAGACCCAGTACTTC. Amino acid sequence: CASSSSWRQGVQETQYF. The whole variable domain, filled in from reference TRBV5-6 and TRBJ2-5, reads DAGVTQSPTHLIKTRGQQVTLRCSPKSGHDTVSWYQQALGQGPQFIFQYYEEEERQRGNFPDRFSGHQFPNYSSELNVNALLLGDSALYLCASSSSWRQGVQETQYFGPGTRLLVL.

This clone was seen more than once but under ten times. The genes are TRBV30 and TRBJ2-2; D unclear. This CDR3 is 15 amino acids long. Deletions cut 3 bases from V and 4 bases from J, with 15 bases between. Per germline, CDR1 GTSNPN and CDR2 SVGIG (reference sequence). CDR3 coding DNA: TGTGCCTGGAGGAGCCCCTATAGTTTCACCGGGGAGCTGTTTTTT. This sequence encodes CAWRSPYSFTGELFF.